This TCR beta chain derives from a study of CD4+ T cells in melanoma. Study-wide points: Neoantigen-specific CD4+ T cells in melanoma reportedly had diverse differentiation states. A reported correlation linked neoantigen-specific CD4+ T cells to CD8+, macrophage and B cell function.

Assay: immunoSEQ multiplex PCR; the TCRdb copy retains only in-frame clones and omits some. The sample consists of 20,000 to 25,000 clones, almost 85% of them appearing once. Looked up from germline, CDR1 is SGHRS and CDR2 is YFSETQ. CDR3 length equals 15 residues. Trimming at V came to 4 bases and at J to 5 bases, leaving 8 bases not matched to a gene. To note about this clone: Its matching antigen is unknown.

The chain has TRBV5-1 and TRBJ2-3; 9 positions agree with TRBD1. Source material: cells from a culture (not recorded whether cultured in vitro). This clonotype was obtained from a human donor with melanoma. The CDR3, as DNA: TGCGCCAGCAGCCTTGGGGACAGGGCAGGAGATACGCAGTATTTT. It is translated as CASSLGDRAGDTQYF. Combining the CDR3 with reference TRBV5-1 and TRBJ2-3 gives the whole variable domain KAGVTQTPRYLIKTRGQQVTLSCSPISGHRSVSWYQQTPGQGLQFLFEYFSETQRNKGNFPGRFSGRQFSNSRSEMNVSTLELGDSALYLCASSLGDRAGDTQYFGPGTRLTVL.